A selection of T cell receptor beta chains follows, all from one sample in a study of T cell changes during pregnancy in multiple sclerosis. The repertoire was sequenced with immunoSEQ multiplex PCR; TCRdb's copy has only in-frame clones and lacks some. The data hold approximately 79,000 clones, with roughly 95% observed a single time. The sample consisted of peripheral blood, taken in the second trimester of pregnancy. These receptors were obtained from a female donor in good health, enrolled as a control in a pregnancy study. CDR3s include the opening cysteine and the closing phenylalanine or tryptophan. D genes are given only for firm matches. A row's size may be missing; if present it is once, few, many or a size class.

TRBV5-1	15	-	TRBJ1-1	-	CASSSRGGEVTEAFF	TGCGCCAGCAGCTCGAGGGGTGGGGAGGTCACTGAAGCTTTCTTT
TRBV7-9	15	once	TRBJ1-1	-	CASSFRGQLNTEAFF	TGTGCCAGCAGCTTCAGAGGGCAGTTGAACACTGAAGCTTTCTTT
TRBV9	15	-	TRBJ1-2	-	CASSVARGGGYGYTF	TGTGCCAGCAGCGTAGCTCGCGGGGGCGGCTATGGCTACACCTTC
TRBV4-3	15	-	TRBJ1-5	TRBD1	CASSPGQGRYQPQHF	TGCGCCAGCAGCCCGGGACAGGGGAGGTATCAGCCCCAGCATTTT
TRBV6-5	15	-	TRBJ2-1	TRBD1	CASSQITGGFGEQFF	TGTGCCAGCAGCCAGATAACAGGGGGCTTTGGTGAGCAGTTCTTC
TRBV5-1	16	-	TRBJ2-7	-	CASSLGGIAGSEKQYF	TGCGCCAGCAGCTTGGGCGGGATTGCAGGATCAGAAAAGCAGTACTTC
TRBV29-1	14	-	TRBJ2-7	TRBD2	CSVGERLRGGEQYF	TGCAGCGTTGGGGAGCGTTTGCGGGGGGGGGAGCAGTACTTC
TRBV28	14	-	TRBJ1-2	-	CASSLPGSAYGYTF	TGTGCCAGCAGTTTACCGGGAAGTGCCTATGGCTACACCTTC
TRBV19	15	-	TRBJ2-6	-	CASSVRGSGANVLTF	TGTGCCAGTAGTGTACGAGGGTCAGGGGCCAACGTCCTGACTTTC
TRBV27	17	-	TRBJ2-3	-	CASSFGAAGASTDTQYF	TGTGCCAGCAGTTTCGGGGCGGCAGGGGCCAGCACAGATACGCAGTATTTT
TRBV30	15	-	TRBJ1-4	-	CAWSEETTTNEKLFF	TGTGCCTGGAGTGAAGAGACAACAACTAATGAAAAACTGTTTTTT
TRBV19	15	-	TRBJ1-1	TRBD1	CASFVRGQANTEAFF	TGTGCCAGCTTTGTGAGGGGACAGGCGAACACTGAAGCTTTCTTT
TRBV9	14	-	TRBJ1-2	-	CASSVVGGVGGYTF	TGTGCCAGCAGCGTAGTTGGGGGGGTTGGTGGCTACACCTTC
TRBV9	16	-	TRBJ1-6	TRBD1	CASSGTGVAYNSPLHF	TGTGCCAGCAGCGGTACAGGGGTGGCCTATAATTCACCCCTCCACTTT
TRBV9	14	once	TRBJ1-2	-	CASSVANRDYGYTF	TGTGCCAGCAGCGTAGCAAACAGGGACTATGGCTACACCTTC
TRBV6-1	12	-	TRBJ2-3	-	CASSEAPGTQYF	TGTGCCAGCAGTGAAGCGCCCGGTACGCAGTATTTT
TRBV4-1	15	-	TRBJ2-7	TRBD1	CASSQETQGAGEQYF	TGCGCCAGCAGCCAAGAGACCCAGGGGGCCGGCGAGCAGTACTTC
TRBV30	14	-	TRBJ2-7	-	CAWSRGFSAYEQYF	TGTGCCTGGAGTCGGGGGTTTAGTGCCTACGAGCAGTACTTC
TRBV30	15	-	TRBJ1-2	-	CAWSVLQDTTYGYTF	TGTGCCTGGAGTGTACTCCAGGATACCACCTATGGCTACACCTTC
TRBV2	12	-	TRBJ2-1	TRBD1	CASSEGGTGVFF	TGTGCCAGCAGTGAGGGGGGGACAGGGGTGTTCTTC
TRBV4-3	19	-	TRBJ2-3	TRBD2	CASSQGRTSGGPRTDTQYF	TGCGCCAGCAGCCAGGGTCGGACTAGCGGGGGCCCTCGCACAGATACGCAGTATTTT
TRBV6-5	14	-	TRBJ2-5	-	CASSYSGGVETQYF	TGTGCCAGCAGTTACTCAGGAGGGGTAGAGACCCAGTACTTC
TRBV10-3	16	-	TRBJ2-7	-	CAISESKDGSSYEQYF	TGTGCCATCAGTGAGTCGAAGGACGGGAGCTCCTACGAGCAGTACTTC
TRBV4-2	17	-	TRBJ2-1	-	CASSPISQGGGYNEQFF	TGTGCCAGCAGCCCTATATCACAGGGCGGAGGCTACAATGAGCAGTTCTTC
TRBV2	14	-	TRBJ1-3	-	CASMIQGSGNTIYF	TGTGCCAGCATGATACAGGGATCTGGAAACACCATATATTTT
TRBV30	19	-	TRBJ2-3	TRBD2	CAWSFIGTSGGRVGDTQYF	TGTGCCTGGAGCTTCATAGGGACTAGCGGGGGGCGCGTAGGAGATACGCAGTATTTT
TRBV7-8	15	-	TRBJ2-7	-	CASSFGTSGTYEQYF	TGTGCCAGCAGCTTCGGGACTTCCGGAACCTACGAGCAGTACTTC
TRBV5-4	14	-	TRBJ1-2	TRBD1	CASRAGTGMGGYTF	TGTGCCAGCAGGGCCGGGACAGGGATGGGTGGCTACACCTTC
TRBV7-2	12	-	TRBJ1-1	TRBD1	CASSRRQGSAFF	TGTGCCAGCAGCCGCCGACAGGGCTCGGCTTTCTTT
TRBV25-1	15	-	TRBJ2-7	TRBD1	CASSSPGTGGYEQYF	TGTGCCAGCAGTTCCCCCGGGACAGGGGGCTACGAGCAGTACTTC
TRBV6-1	15	-	TRBJ1-5	-	CATFPTDSVGQPQHF	TGTGCCACCTTTCCTACCGACAGCGTGGGTCAGCCCCAGCATTTT
TRBV5-8	13	few	TRBJ1-1	-	CASSWEMNTEAFF	TGTGCCAGCAGCTGGGAGATGAACACTGAAGCTTTCTTT
TRBV27	17	-	TRBJ1-2	TRBD1	CASSLLGGTGGGYGYTF	TGTGCCAGCAGTTTGTTAGGGGGGACAGGGGGAGGGTATGGCTACACCTTC
TRBV20-1	11	-	TRBJ1-2	-	CSARADYGYTF	TGCAGTGCTAGAGCGGACTATGGCTACACCTTC
TRBV6-1	14	-	TRBJ2-7	TRBD1	CASSDRARAYEQYF	TGTGCCAGCAGCGACAGGGCTCGCGCCTACGAGCAGTACTTC
TRBV7-8	16	-	TRBJ2-5	-	CASSLGPSRGGETQYF	TGTGCCAGCAGCTTGGGACCTTCTCGTGGGGGGGAGACCCAGTACTTC
TRBV5-1	15	-	TRBJ2-7	TRBD1	CASSPGGQGVYEQYF	TGCGCCAGCAGCCCCGGCGGACAGGGAGTCTACGAGCAGTACTTC
TRBV11-2	13	-	TRBJ1-3	TRBD1	CASSLGRDRDVHF	TGTGCCAGCAGCTTAGGCCGGGACAGGGATGTACATTTT
TRBV7-3	14	-	TRBJ2-2	TRBD1	CASRTTGGTGELFF	TGTGCCAGCAGAACCACAGGGGGAACCGGGGAGCTGTTTTTT
TRBV7-8	15	-	TRBJ1-1	-	CASSLRVRLNTEAFF	TGTGCCAGCAGCCTTAGAGTAAGATTGAACACTGAAGCTTTCTTT
TRBV19	15	-	TRBJ1-1	TRBD1	CASSREDQGGTEAFF	TGTGCCAGTAGTCGGGAAGACCAGGGGGGTACTGAAGCTTTCTTT
TRBV18	13	-	TRBJ1-2	TRBD1	CASSRQGNYGYTF	TGTGCCAGCTCAAGACAGGGTAACTATGGCTACACCTTC
TRBV27	13	-	TRBJ1-1	-	CASSWARDTEAFF	TGTGCCAGCAGTTGGGCGCGGGACACTGAAGCTTTCTTT